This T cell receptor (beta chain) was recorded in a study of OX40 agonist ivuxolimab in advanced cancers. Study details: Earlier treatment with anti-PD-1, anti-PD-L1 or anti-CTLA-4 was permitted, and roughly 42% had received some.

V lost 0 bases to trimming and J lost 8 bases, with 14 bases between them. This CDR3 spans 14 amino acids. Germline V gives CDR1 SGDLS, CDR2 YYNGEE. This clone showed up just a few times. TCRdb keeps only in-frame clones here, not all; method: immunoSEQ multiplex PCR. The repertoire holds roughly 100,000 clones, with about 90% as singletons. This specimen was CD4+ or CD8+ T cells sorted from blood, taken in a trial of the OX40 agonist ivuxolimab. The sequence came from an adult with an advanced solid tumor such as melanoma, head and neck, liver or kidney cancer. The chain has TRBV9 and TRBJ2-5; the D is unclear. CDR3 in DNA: TGTGCCAGCAGCGTAGAACCGGGTGTGTCCACCCAGTACTTC. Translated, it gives CASSVEPGVSTQYF.